The 22 T cell receptor beta chains below all came from one sample that was sequenced in a study of identical twins. From the 5' RACE reads, TCRdb called clonotypes with MiXCR, one entry per CDR3 protein. Of 750,000 to 950,000 distinct CDR3 sequences listed, around an eighth are singletons. The sample was also linked to a second study, of yellow fever vaccine responses in identical twins.

Sequencing input: PBMCs. The receptor source for this set is a woman between 18 and 29 years old in good health.

This clonotype was seen a few times. The chain combines TRBV7-8 with TRBJ2-5; D unclear. The germline CDR1 and CDR2 sequences are SGHVS and FQNEAQ. CDR3 length: 14 amino acids. V was clipped by 2 bases and J by 0 bases, with 7 bases between them. The DNA for the CDR3 is TGTGCCAGCAGCTTAATAGTGTACCAAGAGACCCAGTACTTC. It encodes CASSLIVYQETQYF.

Only a few counts were recorded for this clonotype. This sequence joins TRBV5-1 and TRBJ2-1; the match to TRBD2 covers 11 bases. This CDR3 has 18 residues. Germline values: CDR1 SGHRS, CDR2 YFSETQ. The J segment lost 4 bases and the V segment lost 0 bases, leaving 9 bases of the junction unmatched. Here the CDR3 reads CASSLEGVAGGIYNEQFF. The CDR3 region has the DNA TGCGCCAGCAGCTTGGAAGGAGTAGCGGGAGGGATTTACAATGAGCAGTTCTTC.

The rearrangement joins TRBV5-1 to TRBJ2-3; D is perhaps TRBD1 (5 bases). V shed 4 bases and J shed 0 bases, with 12 bases lying between them. This CDR3 spans 15 amino acids. The germline V gene has CDR1 SGHRS and CDR2 YFSETQ. The CDR3 loop reads CASSPRGRSTDTQYF. CDR3 DNA sequence: TGCGCCAGCAGCCCTAGGGGAAGAAGCACAGATACGCAGTATTTT.

CDR3 coding DNA: TGTGCCAGCACCCTTCTCGGGACAGTAAACACTGAAGCTTTCTTT. Protein: CASTLLGTVNTEAFF. The chain carries TRBV28 and TRBJ1-1, with 7 bases that match TRBD1. Germline CDR1 and CDR2: MDHEN and SYDVKM. The ends lost 7 bases at V and 2 bases at J; junction bases unmatched: 10. The CDR3 is 15 residues long.

This clonotype showed up just a few times. This chain uses TRBV6-2 or TRBV6-3 with TRBJ2-1; weak D call: TRBD2 (6 bases). Germline CDR1 and CDR2: MNHEY and SVGEGT. There are 14 residues in the CDR3. Deletions cut 7 bases from V and 4 bases from J, with 14 bases between. CDR3 in DNA: TGTGCCAGCATCGATCCCGGGACTTACAATGAGCAGTTCTTC. Its translation: CASIDPGTYNEQFF.

The chain carries TRBV20-1 and TRBJ2-7, with D possibly being TRBD1 (7 bases). Germline CDR1 is DFQATT and CDR2 is SNEGSKA (reference sequence). V was trimmed by 0 bases and J by 3 bases, leaving 12 bases between them. This CDR3 has 14 residues. The CDR3 DNA is TGCAGTGCTAGAGATGCGGGACAGATCTACGAGCAGTACTTC. Translating it yields CSARDAGQIYEQYF.

In this sample, this clonotype turned up a few times. This rearrangement joins TRBV29-1 to TRBJ1-1, with 9 nucleotides matching TRBD1. Germline values: CDR1 SQVTM, CDR2 ANQGSEA. The CDR3 totals 12 residues. V lost 7 bases and J lost 6; bases outside the gene matches: 6. The CDR3 coding sequence is TGCAGCGCAGGGACAGGGAAACCTGAAGCTTTCTTT. Translating it yields CSAGTGKPEAFF.

This clonotype was counted between two and nine times. The genes are TRBV29-1 and TRBJ1-1; D not certain. Germline V CDR1 and CDR2: SQVTM, ANQGSEA. This CDR3 spans 15 amino acids. V was trimmed by 1 base and J by 1 base, leaving 13 bases between them. DNA of the CDR3: TGCAGCGTTGAAGTGGTTCGGGTAGAGAACACTGAAGCTTTCTTT. This sequence encodes CSVEVVRVENTEAFF.

This clonotype turned up a few times. The rearrangement joins TRBV5-1 to TRBJ2-1; TRBD1 agrees at 9 bases. The V gene's germline CDR1 is SGHRS and CDR2 YFSETQ. The CDR3 runs 16 residues. After removal of 4 bases from V and 8 bases from J, the junction contained 13 bases not matched to a gene. This CDR3 reads CASSQPGQGRGHEQFF. The CDR3 nucleotides are TGCGCCAGCAGCCAGCCGGGACAGGGCCGGGGGCATGAGCAGTTCTTC.

This chain joins TRBV19 and TRBJ1-1, with a possible D match to TRBD1 (5 bases). The CDR3 has 14 amino acids. Germline values: CDR1 LNHDA, CDR2 SQIVND (reference sequence). Trimming took 10 bases from V and 0 from J, leaving 15 bases between them. Written as DNA, the CDR3 is TGTGCCACCATACCAGGGATGATGAACACTGAAGCTTTCTTT. This gives the protein CATIPGMMNTEAFF.

The J gene is TRBJ1-2, the V gene TRBV28; no firm D call. The CDR3 loop spans 16 amino acids. The V and J ends lost 6 bases and 6 bases respectively, with 23 bases between them. Germline assignment: CDR1 MDHEN and CDR2 SYDVKM. CDR3 residues: CASSTSTPWRLDGYTF. The CDR3 DNA reads as TGTGCCAGCAGCACTTCCACCCCTTGGCGGCTGGATGGCTACACCTTC.

The table lists this clonotype with a few counts. The chain recombines TRBV20-1 with TRBJ1-5; 8 positions agree with TRBD1. V gave up 5 bases and J gave up 2 bases; unmatched junction bases: 5. The CDR3 length is 14 residues. Per the germline V gene, CDR1 is DFQATT and CDR2 is SNEGSKA (reference sequence). CDR3 coding DNA: TGCAGTGCTCAGGGGGCGCACGGCAATCAGCCCCAGCATTTT. Translating gives CSAQGAHGNQPQHF.

This chain uses TRBV4-1 with TRBJ2-1; TRBD2 is a possible D gene (5 bases). The V end was cut by 2 bases, the J end by 11 bases, with 19 bases between. The germline V gene encodes CDR1 MGHRA and CDR2 YSYEKL. This CDR3 has 15 residues. CDR3 nucleotides: TGCGCCAGCAGCCAACCCCTAGGTCAACCCGGGAAGCAGTTCTTC. This codes for CASSQPLGQPGKQFF.

This clonotype appeared a few times. The V and J genes are TRBV10-3 and TRBJ2-1, with 11 nucleotides matching TRBD1. Germline loops: CDR1 ENHRY, CDR2 SYGVKD. V shed 0 bases, J shed 8 bases, and the junction held 6 bases outside the gene matches. The CDR3 is 16 residues long. This CDR3 is CAISESGTGGRHEQFF. CDR3 sequence (DNA): TGTGCCATCAGTGAGTCCGGGACAGGGGGAAGACATGAGCAGTTCTTC.

The J gene is TRBJ2-7, the V gene TRBV29-1; 8 bases align to TRBD1. This CDR3 comprises 14 residues. The V and J ends lost 3 bases and 2 bases, in that order; junction bases with no gene match: 6. Looked up from germline, CDR1 is SQVTM and CDR2 is ANQGSEA. CDR3 sequence reads: CSVEAGGIPYEQYF. CDR3 in DNA: TGCAGCGTTGAGGCAGGGGGCATCCCCTACGAGCAGTACTTC.

This clonotype was observed a handful of times. V usage is TRBV20-1 and J usage is TRBJ2-5; 7 positions agree with TRBD2. With V trimmed by 1 base and J by 2 bases, 4 bases remained unmatched. This CDR3 has 14 amino acids. CDR1 is DFQATT and CDR2 is SNEGSKA in the germline V gene (reference sequence). Here the CDR3 reads CSARGGGRQETQYF. The CDR3 DNA is TGCAGTGCTAGAGGAGGCGGGAGACAAGAGACCCAGTACTTC.

This sequence joins TRBV11-2 and TRBJ2-5, with 13 bases aligning to TRBD2. There are 16 residues in the CDR3. In germline, CDR1 is SGHAT, CDR2 FQNNGV. V was clipped by 5 bases and J by 5 bases; unmatched bases: 8. The CDR3 here is CASSVTSGGAGETQYF. The CDR3 nucleotides read TGTGCCAGCAGCGTAACTAGCGGGGGGGCCGGGGAGACCCAGTACTTC.

The chain joins TRBV2 to TRBJ1-2, with 8 positions matching TRBD1. The CDR3 extends over 15 amino acids. Trimming took 3 bases from V and 4 from J; bases not matched to a gene: 7. Germline assignment: CDR1 SNHLY and CDR2 FYNNEI. CDR3 bases: TGTGCCAGCAGTGAGGCAGGGGGCCCTCGCTATGGCTACACCTTC. Translating it yields CASSEAGGPRYGYTF.

This clonotype showed up just a few times. V is TRBV25-1 and J is TRBJ2-4; 7 nucleotides agree with TRBD1. The germline V gene encodes CDR1 MGHDK and CDR2 SYGVNS. This CDR3 is built from 17 residues. With 6 bases clipped from V and 12 bases from J, the junction kept 23 bases outside the gene matches. Here the CDR3 DNA reads TGTGCCAGCAGGACGCCCGGCCGACGAGACAGGGTACCGGGTCAGTACTTC. Translation: CASRTPGRRDRVPGQYF.

There are a few counts of this clonotype. The V and J genes are TRBV5-1 and TRBJ1-1; D unclear. Trimming removed 1 base at V and 5 bases at J, with 15 bases between. The CDR3 has 15 amino acids. CDR1 is SGHRS, CDR2 YFSETQ, per germline. CDR3 region: CASSLSPQSYTEAFF. In DNA form, the CDR3 reads TGCGCCAGCAGCTTGTCCCCTCAGTCCTATACTGAAGCTTTCTTT. Full variable domain (rest looked up from reference TRBV5-1 and TRBJ1-1): KAGVTQTPRYLIKTRGQQVTLSCSPISGHRSVSWYQQTPGQGLQFLFEYFSETQRNKGNFPGRFSGRQFSNSRSEMNVSTLELGDSALYLCASSLSPQSYTEAFFGQGTRLTVV.

This clonotype was observed many times. The V gene is TRBV27, the J gene TRBJ2-3; D gene unclear. Germline assignment: CDR1 MNHEY and CDR2 SMNVEV (reference sequence). The length of the CDR3 is 13 residues. V shed 2 bases and J shed 3 bases, with 6 bases lying between them. Written as DNA, the CDR3 is TGTGCCAGCAGTTTAAGTGGGACAGATACGCAGTATTTT. This gives the protein CASSLSGTDTQYF.

CDR3 region: CASSQDAGLGSYNEQFF. CDR3 DNA sequence: TGTGCCAGCAGCCAAGATGCAGGGCTTGGCTCCTACAATGAGCAGTTCTTC. This chain links TRBV3-1 with TRBJ2-1, with a tentative D call TRBD1 (5 bases). Germline assignment: CDR1 LGHDT and CDR2 YNNKEL (reference sequence). The ends were cut back, 0 bases at V and 0 bases at J, with 12 bases in the middle. The CDR3 is 17 residues long.